The 21 T cell receptor beta chains in this list originate from one sample, sequenced in a study of blood T cell repertoires in COVID-19. Method: immunoSEQ multiplex PCR; TCRdb's copy keeps in-frame clones and lacks some. The sample has 200,000 to 300,000 clones, about 87% seen once. The sample taken for sequencing was peripheral blood. These receptors came from a woman aged 45-65 years with acute or convalescent COVID-19.

The V and J genes are TRBV29-1 and TRBJ2-5; D uncertain. The germline V gene has CDR1 SQVTM and CDR2 ANQGSEA. The CDR3 has 14 amino acids. The germline V and J ends were trimmed by 2 bases and 1 base, with 11 bases remaining between them. Here the CDR3 reads CSVEWAAPQETQYF. As DNA, the CDR3 is TGCAGCGTTGAATGGGCAGCCCCCCAAGAGACCCAGTACTTC.

The gene calls are TRBV5-6 and TRBJ2-5; 8 bases are a match to TRBD2. J gave up 3 bases and V 4 bases, and 5 bases lay outside the gene matches. Looked up from germline, CDR1 is SGHDT and CDR2 is YYEEEE. CDR3 length equals 14 residues. As DNA, the CDR3 is TGTGCCAGCAGCCCGGGGGGGATCAAAGAGACCCAGTACTTC. It codes for CASSPGGIKETQYF.

This clone was detected only once. The genes are TRBV6-6 and TRBJ1-5; D unclear. Trimming cost V 9 bases and J 0 bases, with 12 bases left between them. The CDR3 length is 14 residues. Germline V gene lookup returns CDR1 MNHNY and CDR2 SVGAGI (reference sequence). The CDR3 protein is CASTRLDSNQPQHF. The CDR3 region has the DNA TGTGCCAGTACAAGGCTAGATAGCAATCAGCCCCAGCATTTT.

The J gene is TRBJ2-7, the V gene TRBV2, with D uncertain. This CDR3 has 11 residues. Trimming pared 4 bases from V and 6 bases from J, leaving 7 bases between. Germline V CDR1 and CDR2: SNHLY, FYNNEI. This CDR3 is CASSGYSEQYF. CDR3 nucleotide sequence: TGTGCCAGCAGTGGGTACTCCGAGCAGTACTTC. The full variable domain, with the rest looked up from reference TRBV2 and TRBJ2-7, is EPEVTQTPSHQVTQMGQEVILRCVPISNHLYFYWYRQILGQKVEFLVSFYNNEISEKSEIFDDQFSVERPDGSNFTLKIRSTKLEDSAMYFCASSGYSEQYFGPGTRLTVT.

The chain uses TRBV7-2 and TRBJ1-2, with D perhaps matching TRBD1 (5 bases). This CDR3 comprises 14 residues. Germline V CDR1 and CDR2: SGHTA, FQGNSA. Trimming removed 1 base at V and 8 bases at J, with 14 bases between. This CDR3 reads CASSLEGRVDGYTF. CDR3 DNA: TGTGCCAGCAGCTTAGAAGGCAGGGTGGACGGCTACACCTTC.

The chain links TRBV28 to TRBJ2-7; TRBD2 agrees at 8 bases. Germline V CDR1 and CDR2: MDHEN, SYDVKM. Trimming at V came to 5 bases and at J to 0 bases, leaving 9 bases not matched to a gene. The CDR3 length is 16 residues. In DNA, the CDR3 is TGTGCCAGCAGTCCCCTGACTAGCGTACTCTCCTACGAGCAGTACTTC. Amino acids: CASSPLTSVLSYEQYF.

The genes are TRBV19 and TRBJ2-7; 7 bases align to TRBD2. V was clipped by 3 bases and J by 3 bases; unmatched bases: 8. From germline, CDR1 is LNHDA and CDR2 SQIVND (reference sequence). This CDR3 region has 15 residues. This CDR3 reads CASSIGLAVFYEQYF. CDR3 in DNA: TGTGCCAGTAGTATCGGCCTAGCGGTATTCTACGAGCAGTACTTC. The full variable domain, completed using reference TRBV19 and TRBJ2-7, is DGGITQSPKYLFRKEGQNVTLSCEQNLNHDAMYWYRQDPGQGLRLIYYSQIVNDFQKGDIAEGYSVSREKKESFPLTVTSAQKNPTAFYLCASSIGLAVFYEQYFGPGTRLTVT.

CDR3 nucleotide sequence: TGTGCCAGCAGTAACGGACTAGCGGTCACAGATACGCAGTATTTT. As protein: CASSNGLAVTDTQYF. The rearrangement links TRBV27 to TRBJ2-3; the match to TRBD2 covers 10 bases. Trimming took 5 bases from V and 2 from J; bases not matched to a gene: 4. CDR3 length: 15 residues. The germline V gene encodes CDR1 MNHEY and CDR2 SMNVEV (reference sequence).

J is TRBJ1-4 and V is TRBV5-4; no reliable D call. V was clipped by 4 bases and J by 3 bases, with 13 bases between them. Germline CDR1 reads SGHNT; CDR2 reads YYREEE (reference sequence). The CDR3 has 15 amino acids. The CDR3 coding sequence is TGTGCCAGCAGCCTGGCGGTCTCGGCTAATGAAAAACTGTTTTTT. Translating gives CASSLAVSANEKLFF.

The chain has TRBV4-1 and TRBJ1-1, with D unresolved. The V end lost 3 bases, the J end lost 4 bases, and 18 bases lay between the germline ends. CDR3 size: 16 residues. Germline V gives CDR1 MGHRA, CDR2 YSYEKL. The CDR3 bases are TGCGCCAGCAGCCACCCGGGAATAGTGGGGAGCACTGAAGCTTTCTTT. Amino acid sequence: CASSHPGIVGSTEAFF.

V is TRBV28 and J is TRBJ2-7, with 7 bases fitting TRBD1. This CDR3 contains 16 residues. Germline CDR1 is MDHEN and CDR2 is SYDVKM. The junction had 13 bases not matched to a gene; V was cut back by 5 bases and J by 3 bases. CDR3 residues: CASSPTGASFGYEQYF. CDR3 DNA: TGTGCCAGCAGTCCAACAGGGGCTAGCTTCGGCTACGAGCAGTACTTC.

V is TRBV6-4 and J is TRBJ2-7; 8 bases match TRBD2. Germline V gene data show CDR1 as MRHNA and CDR2 as SNTAGT. CDR3 length: 15 residues. After removal of 3 bases from V and 4 bases from J, the junction contained 8 bases not matched to a gene. The CDR3 nucleotides are TGTGCCAGCAGTGAGGAGCAGGGACTAGGGTACGAGCAGTACTTC. This codes for CASSEEQGLGYEQYF.

The V call is TRBV4-2, the J call TRBJ2-1; a possible D gene is TRBD2 (7 bases). There are 17 residues in the CDR3. The germline V gene encodes CDR1 LGHNA and CDR2 YNFKEQ. Trimming removed 3 bases at V and 4 bases at J, with 19 bases between. The CDR3 DNA sequence: TGTGCCAGCAGCCAGAATAGGGTAGGGGGGGCATACAATGAGCAGTTCTTC. This translates into CASSQNRVGGAYNEQFF.

V and J are TRBV10-2 and TRBJ2-7; 11 bases are shared with TRBD2. CDR3 size: 15 residues. The V gene end was trimmed by 1 base and the J gene end by 6 bases; junction bases not matched to a gene: 5. CDR1 is WSHSY, CDR2 SAAADI, per germline. DNA of the CDR3: TGCGCCAGCAGTGAGTATAGCGGGAGGGGTGGCGAGCAGTACTTC. Translated, it gives CASSEYSGRGGEQYF.

The chain is built from TRBV6-4 and TRBJ2-7; the match to TRBD2 covers 9 bases. The V and J ends lost 3 bases and 4 bases, in that order; junction bases with no gene match: 4. Germline V gives CDR1 MRHNA, CDR2 SNTAGT. The CDR3 contains 14 residues. CDR3 sequence reads: CASSEGAGGYEQYF. CDR3 bases: TGTGCCAGCAGTGAAGGTGCGGGAGGGTACGAGCAGTACTTC.

The rearrangement links TRBV5-6 to TRBJ2-3; the match to TRBD1 covers 9 bases. The CDR3 covers 17 residues. With 3 bases clipped from V and 5 bases from J, the junction kept 13 bases outside the gene matches. The germline V gene has CDR1 SGHDT and CDR2 YYEEEE. The CDR3 DNA follows: TGTGCCAGCAGCTCGTTCGGGACAGGGTGGGAGGGAGATACGCAGTATTTT. Amino acid sequence: CASSSFGTGWEGDTQYF.

The rearrangement links TRBV29-1 to TRBJ1-4; D is unresolved. The V end lost 0 bases, the J end lost 5 bases, and 7 bases lay between the germline ends. CDR1 is SQVTM and CDR2 is ANQGSEA in the germline V gene. The CDR3 totals 13 residues. The CDR3 loop is CSVEESGNEKLFF. In DNA form, the CDR3 reads TGCAGCGTTGAAGAATCGGGGAATGAAAAACTGTTTTTT.

This rearrangement joins TRBV2 to TRBJ1-1; D is unresolved. Germline values: CDR1 SNHLY, CDR2 FYNNEI. The V end lost 3 bases, the J end lost 8 bases, and 10 bases lay between the germline ends. CDR3 size: 12 residues. The CDR3: CASSDHFLEAFF. The DNA of the CDR3 is TGTGCCAGCAGTGACCACTTTTTGGAAGCTTTCTTT. Drawing the rest from reference TRBV2 and TRBJ1-1, the complete variable domain is EPEVTQTPSHQVTQMGQEVILRCVPISNHLYFYWYRQILGQKVEFLVSFYNNEISEKSEIFDDQFSVERPDGSNFTLKIRSTKLEDSAMYFCASSDHFLEAFFGQGTRLTVV.

V and J are TRBV24-1 and TRBJ1-1; D is perhaps TRBD1 (5 bases). Per the germline V gene, CDR1 is KGHDR and CDR2 is SFDVKD. The V end lost 5 bases, the J end lost 1 base, and 13 bases lay between the germline ends. This CDR3 has 15 residues. The CDR3 region is CATSGRGGSNTEAFF. In nucleotides, the CDR3 is TGTGCCACCAGTGGGCGGGGGGGGTCGAACACTGAAGCTTTCTTT.

J is TRBJ1-6 and V is TRBV30; weak D call: TRBD1 (6 bases). The CDR3 has 14 residues. The germline V and J ends were trimmed by 3 bases and 7 bases, with 13 bases remaining between them. CDR1 and CDR2 from the germline V gene are GTSNPN and SVGIG (reference sequence). Written as DNA, the CDR3 is TGTGCCTGGAGATGGACAGCGAGGAATTCACCCCTCCACTTT. Residues: CAWRWTARNSPLHF.

The CDR3 nucleotides are TGTGCCAGCAGCCGCGCCCCCGGGACAGGGACCTACGAGCAGTACTTC. It yields the protein CASSRAPGTGTYEQYF. V is TRBV11-2 and J is TRBJ2-7, with 9 nucleotides matching TRBD1. Germline CDR1 reads SGHAT; CDR2 reads FQNNGV. CDR3 length: 16 residues. The V segment lost 5 bases and the J segment 2 bases; nucleotides outside the gene matches: 10. The full variable domain, rest sourced from reference TRBV11-2 and TRBJ2-7, is EAGVAQSPRYKIIEKRQSVAFWCNPISGHATLYWYQQILGQGPKLLIQFQNNGVVDDSQLPKDRFSAERLKGVDSTLKIQPAKLEDSAVYLCASSRAPGTGTYEQYFGPGTRLTVT.